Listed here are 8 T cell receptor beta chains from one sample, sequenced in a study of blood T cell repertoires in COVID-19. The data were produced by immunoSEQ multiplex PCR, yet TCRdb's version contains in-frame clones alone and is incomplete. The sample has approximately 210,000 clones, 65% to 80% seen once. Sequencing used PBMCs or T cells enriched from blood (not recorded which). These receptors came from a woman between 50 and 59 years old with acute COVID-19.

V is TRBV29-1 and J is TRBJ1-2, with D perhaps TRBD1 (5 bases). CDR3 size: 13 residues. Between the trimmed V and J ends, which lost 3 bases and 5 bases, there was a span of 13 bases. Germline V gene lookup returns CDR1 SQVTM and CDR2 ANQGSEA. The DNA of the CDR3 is TGCAGCGTTGATGGTCCGGGGGGATATGGCTACACCTTC. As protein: CSVDGPGGYGYTF.

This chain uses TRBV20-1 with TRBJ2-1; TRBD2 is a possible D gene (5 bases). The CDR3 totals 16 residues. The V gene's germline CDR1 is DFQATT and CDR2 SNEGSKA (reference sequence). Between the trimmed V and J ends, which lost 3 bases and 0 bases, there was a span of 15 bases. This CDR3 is CSASLPPGFSYNEQFF. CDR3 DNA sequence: TGCAGTGCTAGTTTACCGCCGGGGTTCTCCTACAATGAGCAGTTCTTC.

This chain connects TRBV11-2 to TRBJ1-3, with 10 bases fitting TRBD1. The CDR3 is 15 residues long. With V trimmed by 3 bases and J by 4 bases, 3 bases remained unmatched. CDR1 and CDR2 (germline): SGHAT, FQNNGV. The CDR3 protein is CASSFGTGVGNTIYF. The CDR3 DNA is TGTGCCAGCAGCTTCGGGACAGGGGTCGGAAACACCATATATTTT.

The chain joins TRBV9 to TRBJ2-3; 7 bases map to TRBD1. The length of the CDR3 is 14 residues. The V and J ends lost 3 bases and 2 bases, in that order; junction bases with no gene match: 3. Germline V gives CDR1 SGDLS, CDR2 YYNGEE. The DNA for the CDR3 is TGTGCCAGCAGCGAGACAGGGTCCACAGATACGCAGTATTTT. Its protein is CASSETGSTDTQYF.

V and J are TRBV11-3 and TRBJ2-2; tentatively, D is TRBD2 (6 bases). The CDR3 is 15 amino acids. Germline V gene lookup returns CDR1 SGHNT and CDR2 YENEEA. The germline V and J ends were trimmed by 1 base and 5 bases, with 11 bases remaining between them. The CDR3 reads CASSLARGATGELFF. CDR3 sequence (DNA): TGTGCCAGCAGCTTAGCCCGCGGGGCTACCGGGGAGCTGTTTTTT.

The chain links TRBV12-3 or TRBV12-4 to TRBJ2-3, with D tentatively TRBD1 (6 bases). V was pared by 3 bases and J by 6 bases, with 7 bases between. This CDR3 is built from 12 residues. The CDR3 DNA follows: TGTGCCAGCAGTTTGAGGGGGGATACGCAGTATTTT. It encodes CASSLRGDTQYF.

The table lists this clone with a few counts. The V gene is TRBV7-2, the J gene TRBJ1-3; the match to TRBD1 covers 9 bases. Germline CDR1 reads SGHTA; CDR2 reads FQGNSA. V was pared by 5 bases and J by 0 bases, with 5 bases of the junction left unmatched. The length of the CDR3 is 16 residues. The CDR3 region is CASSAQGALSGNTIYF. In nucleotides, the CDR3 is TGTGCCAGCAGCGCACAGGGGGCCCTCTCTGGAAACACCATATATTTT.

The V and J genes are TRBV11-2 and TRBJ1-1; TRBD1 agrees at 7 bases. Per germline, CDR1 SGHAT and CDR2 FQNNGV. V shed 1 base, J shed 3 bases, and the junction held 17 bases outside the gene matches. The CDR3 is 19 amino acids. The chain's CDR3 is CASSLVGRRGLLFHTEAFF. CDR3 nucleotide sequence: TGTGCCAGCAGCTTAGTAGGACGGAGGGGGCTCCTATTTCACACTGAAGCTTTCTTT.